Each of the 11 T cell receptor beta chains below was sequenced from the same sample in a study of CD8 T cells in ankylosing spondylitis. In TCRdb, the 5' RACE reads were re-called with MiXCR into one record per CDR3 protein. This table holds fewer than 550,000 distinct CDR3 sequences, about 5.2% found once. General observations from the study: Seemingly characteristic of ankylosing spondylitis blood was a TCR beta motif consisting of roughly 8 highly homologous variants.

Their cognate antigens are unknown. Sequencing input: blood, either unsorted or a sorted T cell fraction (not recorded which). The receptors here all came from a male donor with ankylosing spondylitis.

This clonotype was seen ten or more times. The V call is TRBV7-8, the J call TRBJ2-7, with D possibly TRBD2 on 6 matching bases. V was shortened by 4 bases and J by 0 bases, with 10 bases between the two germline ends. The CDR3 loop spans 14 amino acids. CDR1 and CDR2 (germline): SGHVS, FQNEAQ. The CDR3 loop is CASSWDFSSYEQYF. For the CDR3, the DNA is TGTGCCAGCAGCTGGGACTTCAGCTCCTACGAGCAGTACTTC.

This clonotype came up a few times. The DNA of the CDR3 is TGTGCCACCCTGGGACGGAACACCGGGGAGCTGTTTTTT. Its translation is CATLGRNTGELFF. The gene calls are TRBV6-2 or TRBV6-3 and TRBJ2-2; D may correspond to TRBD1 or TRBD2 (5 bases each). Trimming shortened V by 10 bases and J by 1 base, and 10 bases separated the two germline ends. Germline V gene lookup returns CDR1 MNHEY and CDR2 SVGEGT. This CDR3 is 13 amino acids long.

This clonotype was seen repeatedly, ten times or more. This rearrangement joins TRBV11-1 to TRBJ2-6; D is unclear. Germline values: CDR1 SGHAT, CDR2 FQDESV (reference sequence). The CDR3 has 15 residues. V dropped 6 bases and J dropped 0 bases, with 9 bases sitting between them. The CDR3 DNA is TGTGCCAGCAGTCAAGGTCGCTCTGGGGCCAACGTCCTGACTTTC. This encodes CASSQGRSGANVLTF.

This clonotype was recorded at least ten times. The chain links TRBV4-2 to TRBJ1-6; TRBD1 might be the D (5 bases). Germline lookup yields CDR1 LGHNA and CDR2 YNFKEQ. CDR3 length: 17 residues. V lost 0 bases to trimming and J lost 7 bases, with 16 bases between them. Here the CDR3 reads CASSQDPPGRRNSPLHF. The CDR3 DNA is TGTGCCAGCAGCCAAGATCCACCGGGACGGAGAAATTCACCCCTCCACTTT.

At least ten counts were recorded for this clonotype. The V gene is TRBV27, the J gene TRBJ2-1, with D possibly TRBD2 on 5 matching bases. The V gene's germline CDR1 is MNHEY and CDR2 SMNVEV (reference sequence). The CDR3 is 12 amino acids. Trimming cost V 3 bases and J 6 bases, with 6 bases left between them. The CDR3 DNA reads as TGTGCCAGCAGTTTTGCGGGCAATGAGCAGTTCTTC. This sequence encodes CASSFAGNEQFF.

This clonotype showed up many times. The CDR3 protein is CATSQGGVSTEAFF. CDR3 bases: TGTGCCACCAGTCAGGGAGGGGTAAGCACTGAAGCTTTCTTT. V and J are TRBV24-1 and TRBJ1-1; D perhaps matches TRBD1 (5 bases). CDR1 is KGHDR and CDR2 is SFDVKD in the germline V gene. The CDR3 totals 14 residues. V lost 6 bases and J 4 bases, leaving 14 bases between the germline ends.

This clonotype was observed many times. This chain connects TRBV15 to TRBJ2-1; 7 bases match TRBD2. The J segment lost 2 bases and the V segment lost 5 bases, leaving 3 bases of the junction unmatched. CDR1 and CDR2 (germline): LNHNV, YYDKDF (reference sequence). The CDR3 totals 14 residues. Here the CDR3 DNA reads TGTGCCACCAGCCGGGGGGTCCCCTACAATGAGCAGTTCTTC. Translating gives CATSRGVPYNEQFF.

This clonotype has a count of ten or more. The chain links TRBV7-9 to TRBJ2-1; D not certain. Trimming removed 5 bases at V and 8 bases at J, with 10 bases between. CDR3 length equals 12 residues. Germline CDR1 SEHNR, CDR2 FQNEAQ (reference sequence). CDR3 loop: CASSSPGDEQFF. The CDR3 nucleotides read TGTGCCAGCAGCAGCCCGGGCGATGAGCAGTTCTTC.

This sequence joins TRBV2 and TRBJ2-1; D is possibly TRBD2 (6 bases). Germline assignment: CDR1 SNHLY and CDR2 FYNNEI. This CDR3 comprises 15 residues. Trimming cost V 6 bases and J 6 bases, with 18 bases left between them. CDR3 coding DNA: TGTGCCAGCAGGGTAGGGACTTTCAGGGCCAATGAGCAGTTCTTC. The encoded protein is CASRVGTFRANEQFF.

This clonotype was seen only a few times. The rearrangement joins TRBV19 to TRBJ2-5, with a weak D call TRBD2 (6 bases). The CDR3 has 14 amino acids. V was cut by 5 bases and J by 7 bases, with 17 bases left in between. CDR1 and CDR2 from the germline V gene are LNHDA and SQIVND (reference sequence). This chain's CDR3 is CASSSGTAWGTQYF. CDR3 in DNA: TGTGCCAGTAGTTCCGGGACTGCCTGGGGGACCCAGTACTTC.

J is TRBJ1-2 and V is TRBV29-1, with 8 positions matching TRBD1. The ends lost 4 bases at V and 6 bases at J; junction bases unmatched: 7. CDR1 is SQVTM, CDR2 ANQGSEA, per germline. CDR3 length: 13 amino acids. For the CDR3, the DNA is TGCAGCGTTGGCGGACAGGGACGGAATGGCTACACCTTC. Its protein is CSVGGQGRNGYTF.